The rows below give T cell receptor beta chains drawn from one sample of a study of CD4+ T cells in melanoma. Assay used: immunoSEQ multiplex PCR; TCRdb lists only in-frame clones, some missing. The table records more than 13,000 clones, about 60% of them present only once. The sequenced material came from cells from a culture (not recorded whether cultured in vitro). The source of these receptors is a human donor with melanoma. The CDR3 runs from the conserved cysteine through the conserved F or W. A D gene is named only where the DNA matches it firmly. Not every row has a clone size; where given, it reads once, few, many or a size class.

J | D | V | size | DNA | CDR3
TRBJ1-4 | - | TRBV2 | - | TGTGCCAGCAGTGAAAGGGGACTCCTAACTAATGAAAAACTGTTTTTT | CASSERGLLTNEKLFF
TRBJ2-4 | - | TRBV9 | once | TGTGCCAGCAGCGTCGGGGACGAAAACATTCAGTACTTC | CASSVGDENIQYF
TRBJ2-5 | TRBD2 | TRBV4-2 | - | TGTGCCAGCAGCCAAGCCGGGCTAGCGGGGGTAGCGGGAGAGACCCAGTACTTC | CASSQAGLAGVAGETQYF
TRBJ2-3 | TRBD2 | TRBV7-3 | - | TGTGCCAGCAGCTCAAGGACTAGCGCGGGGGTCGGCACAGATACGCAGTATTTT | CASSSRTSAGVGTDTQYF
TRBJ2-1 | TRBD2 | TRBV9 | - | TGTGCCAGCAGCGGACGGACGGCGACCGGACTAGCGGGCTACAATGAGCAGTTCTTC | CASSGRTATGLAGYNEQFF
TRBJ1-5 | - | TRBV7-2 | - | TGTGCCAGCAGCTCCCCGGGAGTAGCGCAGCCCCAGCATTTT | CASSSPGVAQPQHF
TRBJ1-2 | - | TRBV29-1 | once | TGCAGCGTTACCGGGATTAACTATGGCTACACCTTC | CSVTGINYGYTF
TRBJ2-2 | - | TRBV5-6 | - | TGTGCCAGCAGCTTGCTGGGGGAAGGGGCGATGAACACCGGGGAGCTGTTTTTT | CASSLLGEGAMNTGELFF
TRBJ1-1 | - | TRBV6-5 | - | TGTGCCAGCCGGGGGGGAAACACTGAAGCTTTCTTT | CASRGGNTEAFF
TRBJ1-1 | - | TRBV7-3 | - | TGTGCCAGCAGCTTACAGGGTTCCGGCACTGAAGCTTTCTTT | CASSLQGSGTEAFF
TRBJ1-2 | TRBD1 | TRBV6-1 | - | TGTGCCAGCAGTGAACCCGGGACAGGGAGGCCCGCAAATGACTACACCTTC | CASSEPGTGRPANDYTF
TRBJ1-4 | TRBD1 | TRBV6-5 | - | TGTGCCAGCAGCCCAGGGGGGGCAACTAATGAAAAACTGTTTTTT | CASSPGGATNEKLFF
TRBJ1-3 | TRBD1 | TRBV19 | - | TGTGCCAGTAGTATTAGGCCCGACAGGGGAACTGGAAACACCATATATTTT | CASSIRPDRGTGNTIYF
TRBJ1-1 | TRBD1 | TRBV5-1 | - | TGCGCCAGCAGCTTAACAGGGGGCGGAATGAACACTGAAGCTTTCTTT | CASSLTGGGMNTEAFF
TRBJ2-3 | - | TRBV6-1 | - | TGTGCCAGCACGGGGAGCCTCACAGATACGCAGTATTTT | CASTGSLTDTQYF
TRBJ1-1 | - | TRBV15 | - | TGTGCCACCAGCAGAGATCGGGAGTCTGAAGCTTTCTTT | CATSRDRESEAFF
TRBJ2-3 | - | TRBV6-1 | - | TGTGCCGGCACCGGCCTGTACACAGATACGCAGTATTTT | CAGTGLYTDTQYF
TRBJ2-3 | - | TRBV9 | - | TGTGCCAGCAGCGTACCCGGGACTCCACCGTATTTT | CASSVPGTPPYF
TRBJ1-2 | TRBD1 | TRBV4-1 | - | TGCGCCAGCAGCCTGAGACAGGGCGTAATTGGTGGCTACACCTTC | CASSLRQGVIGGYTF
TRBJ2-1 | - | TRBV5-1 | - | TGCGCCAGCAGCTTGGCCGCCCTCTCCTACAATGAGCAGTTCTTC | CASSLAALSYNEQFF
TRBJ1-2 | - | TRBV6-1 | once | TGTGCCAGCAGTGAAGCGCACGGGGGTCTCGGTGGCTACACCTTC | CASSEAHGGLGGYTF
TRBJ2-7 | TRBD1 | TRBV14 | - | TGTGCCAGCAGCCAAGGGACAGGAGCCAAGTACTTC | CASSQGTGAKYF
TRBJ2-4 | - | TRBV25-1 | once | TGTGCCAGCAGTGCCGGAAGGATTCAGTACTTC | CASSAGRIQYF
TRBJ1-4 | - | TRBV11-1 | - | TGTGCCAGCAGCTCAGCCGCCCCCAGGGGAGAGGACGAAAAACTGTTTTTT | CASSSAAPRGEDEKLFF
TRBJ2-2 | TRBD1 | TRBV5-1 | - | TGCGCCAGCAGCTTGCTCCCGGGACAGAACGGGGAGCTGTTTTTT | CASSLLPGQNGELFF
TRBJ2-5 | TRBD1 | TRBV7-3 | - | TGTGCCAGCAGCGAGGACAGGGGGGAGACCCAGTACTTC | CASSEDRGETQYF
TRBJ2-5 | - | TRBV28 | - | TGTGCCAGCAGACCACAGGGTAAAGAGACCCAGTACTTC | CASRPQGKETQYF
TRBJ2-4 | TRBD2 | TRBV5-1 | - | TGCGCCAGCAGCTCGGGGGGGCGAGGGAACATTCAGTACTTC | CASSSGGRGNIQYF
TRBJ2-2 | TRBD1 | TRBV9 | once | TGTGCCAGCAGCGTGCGACAGGGGGCGGTAGCCGGGGAGCTGTTTTTT | CASSVRQGAVAGELFF
TRBJ2-1 | TRBD1 | TRBV5-1 | - | TGCGCCAGCAGCCTCCAGGGGGCGCGACTCTACAATGAGCAGTTCTTC | CASSLQGARLYNEQFF
TRBJ1-1 | - | TRBV6-6 | - | TGTGCCAGCAGCGGCGGGTTGGGGAACACTGAAGCTTTCTTT | CASSGGLGNTEAFF
TRBJ2-7 | - | TRBV9 | - | TGTGCCAGCAGCACCCACACCGGGACGGGTTCCTACGAGCAGTACTTC | CASSTHTGTGSYEQYF
TRBJ2-7 | TRBD1 | TRBV18 | few | TGTGCCAGCTCACAGGGACAGGGGGCCAGCGAGCAGTACTTC | CASSQGQGASEQYF
TRBJ2-3 | TRBD2 | TRBV4-1 | - | TGCGCCAGCAGACAAAGAGCGGGGGGCACAACAGATACGCAGTATTTT | CASRQRAGGTTDTQYF
TRBJ2-2 | TRBD1 | TRBV7-9 | - | TGTGCCAGCAGCTCTTCCGGGACAGGGGGGACCGGGGAGCTGTTTTTT | CASSSSGTGGTGELFF
TRBJ2-7 | - | TRBV6-6 | - | TGTGCCAGCAGCCATGACTTACCCTACGAGCAGTACTTC | CASSHDLPYEQYF
TRBJ2-3 | - | TRBV7-3 | - | TGTGCCAGCAGCCCAGAGGTCAGGGGGGGGGTTAACACAGATACGCAGTATTTT | CASSPEVRGGVNTDTQYF
TRBJ2-3 | TRBD1 | TRBV2 | - | TGTGCCAGCAGTCCCAGGGGGCGCGTCACAGATACGCAGTATTTT | CASSPRGRVTDTQYF
TRBJ2-1 | TRBD2 | TRBV7-3 | - | TGTGCCAGCAGCTCTAGCGGGGGGGCCAATGAGCAGTTCTTC | CASSSSGGANEQFF
TRBJ1-2 | - | TRBV5-6 | - | TGTGCCAGCAGCTTGACAGGAATAATCTATGGCTACACCTTC | CASSLTGIIYGYTF
TRBJ2-1 | TRBD2 | TRBV2 | - | TGTGCCAGCAGAGGGACTAGCGGGGGGTCCTCCTCCTACAATGAGCAGTTCTTC | CASRGTSGGSSSYNEQFF
TRBJ2-1 | TRBD2 | TRBV7-8 | - | TGTGCCAGCTCTCCCACCCTAGCGGTCTCCTACAATGAGCAGTTCTTC | CASSPTLAVSYNEQFF
TRBJ1-1 | - | TRBV19 | - | TGTGCCAGTAGTATAACGAACACTGAAGCTTTCTTT | CASSITNTEAFF
TRBJ2-1 | - | TRBV21-1 | - | TGTGCCAGCAGCAAATTCCAGAAGACCTTGGGGCTAGCTTTGTCCGGCCATGAGCAGTTCTTC | CASSKFQKTLGLALSGHEQFF
TRBJ1-1 | - | TRBV5-1 | - | TGCGCCAGCAGCGCAACCCCAGGGGTAAGAACTGAAGCTTTCTTT | CASSATPGVRTEAFF
TRBJ2-4 | TRBD2 | TRBV9 | - | TGTGCCAGCAGCGTAGGGGCTAGCGGGGGGGGGATAGCCAAAAACATTCAGTACTTC | CASSVGASGGGIAKNIQYF
TRBJ2-3 | - | TRBV5-1 | - | TGCGCCAGCAGCTACTATTCCGGGGGAGCCAGCTCCGGTACGCAGTATTTT | CASSYYSGGASSGTQYF
TRBJ1-6 | TRBD1 | TRBV18 | - | TGTGCCAGCTCACGGGACAGTAATTCACCCCTCCACTTT | CASSRDSNSPLHF
TRBJ2-3 | TRBD2 | TRBV7-9 | - | TGTGCCAGCAGCAATAGCGGGGGGGTAAGAGATACGCAGTATTTT | CASSNSGGVRDTQYF
TRBJ2-1 | - | TRBV5-1 | - | TGCGCCAGCAGCTTCTCCCCAGCCGGTGAGCAGTTCTTC | CASSFSPAGEQFF